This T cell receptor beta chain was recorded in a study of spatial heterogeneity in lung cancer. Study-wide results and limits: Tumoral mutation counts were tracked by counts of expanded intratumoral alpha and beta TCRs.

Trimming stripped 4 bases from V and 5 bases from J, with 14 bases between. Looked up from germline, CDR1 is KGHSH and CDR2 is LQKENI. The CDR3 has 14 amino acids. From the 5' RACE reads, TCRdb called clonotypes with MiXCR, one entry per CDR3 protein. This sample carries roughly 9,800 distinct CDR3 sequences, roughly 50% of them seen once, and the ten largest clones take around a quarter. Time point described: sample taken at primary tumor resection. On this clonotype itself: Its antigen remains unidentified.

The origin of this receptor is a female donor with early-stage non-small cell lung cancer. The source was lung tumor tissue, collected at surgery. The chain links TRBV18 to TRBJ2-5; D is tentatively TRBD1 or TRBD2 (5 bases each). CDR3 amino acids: CASSLPSGTETQYF. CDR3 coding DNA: TGTGCCAGCTCACTCCCGTCAGGGACGGAGACCCAGTACTTC.